This T cell receptor beta chain is drawn from a study of OX40 agonist ivuxolimab in advanced cancers. In the study overall: Ivuxolimab was delivered to patients intravenously every 2 weeks at doses spanning 0.01 to 10 mg/kg. Whole-study results and caveats: Circulating CD4+ and CD8+ T cells showed clonal expansion by week 6 at 0.1 to 3.0 mg/kg.

V dropped 2 bases and J dropped 8 bases, with 7 bases sitting between them. The germline V gene has CDR1 SGHVS and CDR2 FNYEAQ. CDR3 length equals 12 residues. The table lists this clone with a few counts. Its matching antigen is unknown. The data were produced by immunoSEQ multiplex PCR, yet TCRdb's version contains in-frame clones alone and is incomplete. The sample lists about 55,000 clones, 77% occurring once. J is TRBJ2-1 and V is TRBV7-6, with no clear D. The clonotype comes from an adult with an advanced solid tumor such as melanoma, head and neck, liver or kidney cancer. The sequencing used CD4+ or CD8+ T cells sorted from blood, collected in a trial of the OX40 agonist ivuxolimab. The CDR3 DNA sequence: TGTGCCAGCAGCTTATGGCGTGATGAGCAGTTCTTC. Protein sequence: CASSLWRDEQFF.